This T cell receptor beta chain was obtained from a study of Graves' ophthalmopathy and Graves' hyperthyroidism. The sequenced template was RNA, covering the TCR beta CDR3 region. After a first-round RT-PCR with HTBI primers, a second-round multiplex PCR was run. TCRdb called the multiplex PCR reads again in MiXCR, with one record for every CDR3 protein. The sample comprises about 640,000 distinct CDR3 sequences, over 40% of which are singletons, and roughly 3.5% rests with the top ten. The CDR3 extends over 14 amino acids. Per germline, CDR1 SGHVS and CDR2 FNYEAQ. The ends lost 6 bases at V and 7 bases at J; junction bases unmatched: 9.

The sequenced material came from peripheral blood. The gene calls are TRBV7-6 and TRBJ1-2; 9 bases fit TRBD1. The receptor was derived from an adult man with Graves' ophthalmopathy. CDR3 protein: CASRAGTGFSGYTF. The CDR3 region has the DNA TGTGCCAGCAGGGCGGGGACAGGGTTTTCTGGCTACACCTTC.